The 25 T cell receptor beta chains given below trace back to one sample, sequenced in a study of beta chain features in type 1 diabetes. Study conclusions and caveats: Moderate but significant shortening of TCRB CDR3s was recorded in all four CD4+ subsets from Type 1 diabetes patients.

The antigens for these receptors are not known. Reverse transcribing all isolated RNA meant expressed TCRB transcripts were sequenced. Profiling relied on immunoSEQ multiplex PCR, and the TCRdb table lists in-frame clones only, not all of them. The repertoire has some 240,000 clones, more than 15% of them found once; the top ten carry about 0.078%. The sequencing input was naive CD4+ T cells from blood. These receptors originate from a man younger than 40 with type 1 diabetes.

The chain links TRBV10-1 to TRBJ2-1, with D perhaps TRBD2 (5 bases). Germline loops: CDR1 WNHNN, CDR2 SYGVQD (reference sequence). This CDR3 is 16 amino acids long. V lost 3 bases, J lost 0 bases, and 12 bases lay in between. CDR3 sequence: CASSDPAGDSYNEQFF. The CDR3 DNA is TGCGCCAGCAGTGACCCCGCCGGGGACTCCTACAATGAGCAGTTCTTC.

This chain joins TRBV6-4 and TRBJ2-3; no firm D call. The CDR3 contains 13 residues. The germline V gene has CDR1 MRHNA and CDR2 SNTAGT. Trimming shortened V by 2 bases and J by 4 bases, and 7 bases separated the two germline ends. The CDR3 here is CASSDQYPDTQYF. In DNA form, the CDR3 reads TGTGCCAGCAGTGACCAGTACCCAGATACGCAGTATTTT.

The chain carries TRBV9 and TRBJ2-6, with TRBD1 as a possible D gene (6 bases). The CDR3 is 17 amino acids. V lost 1 base and J 4 bases, leaving 15 bases between the germline ends. Germline V CDR1 and CDR2: SGDLS, YYNGEE. CDR3 sequence (DNA): TGTGCCAGCAGCGTATTATCGGTGGGGGCCGGGGCCAACGTCCTGACTTTC. Translating gives CASSVLSVGAGANVLTF.

This clone was found a few times. The chain links TRBV4-1 to TRBJ1-2; possible D gene TRBD1, 5 bases. The ends were cut back, 5 bases at V and 4 bases at J, with 11 bases in the middle. The germline gives CDR1 MGHRA, CDR2 YSYEKL. The CDR3 length is 13 residues. CDR3 DNA: TGCGCCAGCAGCACGGGGCCTGGCTATGGCTACACCTTC. Its translation: CASSTGPGYGYTF.

This clone showed up just a few times. The chain is built from TRBV15 and TRBJ1-1, with D tentatively TRBD1 (5 bases). The V gene's germline CDR1 is LNHNV and CDR2 YYDKDF (reference sequence). The CDR3 loop spans 15 amino acids. The germline V and J ends were trimmed by 2 bases and 4 bases, with 14 bases remaining between them. The CDR3 here is CATSRLLGEGTEAFF. CDR3 nucleotides: TGTGCCACCAGCAGACTGTTAGGGGAGGGCACTGAAGCTTTCTTT.

The rearrangement joins TRBV7-2 to TRBJ2-1; D possibly corresponds to TRBD1 (6 bases). Germline assignment: CDR1 SGHTA and CDR2 FQGNSA. V gave up 4 bases and J gave up 7 bases, with 14 bases separating them. The CDR3 contains 14 residues. In DNA form, the CDR3 reads TGTGCCAGCAGCTCGCTGACAGGTTATAATGAGCAGTTCTTC. The encoded protein is CASSSLTGYNEQFF. The full variable domain, rest sourced from reference TRBV7-2 and TRBJ2-1, is GAGVSQSPSNKVTEKGKDVELRCDPISGHTALYWYRQSLGQGLEFLIYFQGNSAPDKSGLPSDRFSAERTGGSVSTLTIQRTQQEDSAVYLCASSSLTGYNEQFFGPGTRLTVL.

The chain is built from TRBV7-9 and TRBJ1-1; 10 positions match TRBD1. Trimming cost V 0 bases and J 7 bases; bases outside gene matches: 8. Germline CDR1 is SEHNR and CDR2 is FQNEAQ (reference sequence). This CDR3 region has 16 residues. The CDR3 loop is CASSLAWGQGPYEAFF. CDR3 bases: TGTGCCAGCAGCTTAGCTTGGGGACAGGGGCCCTATGAAGCTTTCTTT. The full variable domain, with the rest looked up from reference TRBV7-9 and TRBJ1-1, is DTGVSQNPRHKITKRGQNVTFRCDPISEHNRLYWYRQTLGQGPEFLTYFQNEAQLEKSRLLSDRFSAERPKGSFSTLEIQRTEQGDSAMYLCASSLAWGQGPYEAFFGQGTRLTVV.

This clone has more than one count but fewer than ten. The chain couples TRBV28 to TRBJ2-7, with D hard to call. CDR1 MDHEN and CDR2 SYDVKM come from the germline V gene. The CDR3 consists of 14 residues. V was trimmed by 6 bases and J by 2 bases, leaving 14 bases between them. CDR3 DNA sequence: TGTGCCAGCAGCTCTCCGGGCAGAGCCTACGAGCAGTACTTC. Translation: CASSSPGRAYEQYF.

This clone was counted only a few times. The chain is built from TRBV7-9 and TRBJ1-1; D is ambiguous. This CDR3 is built from 13 residues. Germline V gene sequence: CDR1 SEHNR, CDR2 FQNEAQ (reference sequence). Trimming stripped 1 base from V and 4 bases from J, with 7 bases between. The CDR3 protein is CASSLDRGTEAFF. The DNA of the CDR3 is TGTGCCAGCAGCTTAGACCGGGGCACTGAAGCTTTCTTT.

This clone was counted a few times. This chain uses TRBV6-6 with TRBJ2-7; a weak D match, TRBD1 (6 bases). Trimming took 7 bases from V and 6 from J, leaving 19 bases between them. The CDR3 consists of 14 residues. Looked up from germline, CDR1 is MNHNY and CDR2 is SVGAGI (reference sequence). The CDR3 region has the DNA TGTGCCAGCACTGGAATGGGCAGGGGAAGCGAGCAGTACTTC. This translates into CASTGMGRGSEQYF.

The CDR3 loop reads CASSRTGLAKNIQYF. CDR3 bases: TGCGCCAGCAGCCGAACAGGGTTAGCCAAAAACATTCAGTACTTC. This chain links TRBV4-1 with TRBJ2-4; D perhaps matches TRBD1 (6 bases). Trimming took off 4 bases at V and 0 bases at J, with 10 bases between the two ends. The CDR3 loop spans 15 amino acids. In germline, CDR1 is MGHRA, CDR2 YSYEKL.

This chain joins TRBV30 and TRBJ2-1; TRBD2 matches at 9 bases. The germline CDR1 and CDR2 sequences are GTSNPN and SVGIG (reference sequence). The CDR3 runs to 11 residues. The CDR3 protein is CALGLALEQFF. DNA for the CDR3: TGTGCTTTGGGACTAGCTCTGGAACAGTTCTTC.

The V gene is TRBV11-2, the J gene TRBJ2-7, with 9 bases that match TRBD1. CDR3 length equals 15 residues. Looked up from germline, CDR1 is SGHAT and CDR2 is FQNNGV. V was pared by 1 base and J by 6 bases, with 7 bases of the junction left unmatched. The CDR3 region has the DNA TGTGCCAGCAGCTTAGTCACAGGGGGCTTTAGCGAGCAGTACTTC. It encodes CASSLVTGGFSEQYF.

This chain joins TRBV4-3 and TRBJ2-2; 7 bases line up with TRBD2. Trimming took 2 bases from V and 0 from J; bases not matched to a gene: 3. This CDR3 is built from 16 residues. Germline V CDR1 and CDR2: LGHNA, YSLEER. The CDR3 is CASSQPGLPNTGELFF. Here the CDR3 DNA reads TGCGCCAGCAGCCAACCGGGACTACCGAACACCGGGGAGCTGTTTTTT.

This rearrangement joins TRBV30 to TRBJ1-1, with D unclear. The CDR3 has 13 residues. CDR1 and CDR2 (germline): GTSNPN, SVGIG (reference sequence). The V end lost 4 bases, the J end lost 5 bases, and 14 bases lay between the germline ends. The chain's CDR3 is CAWNRLVGTEAFF. Written as DNA, the CDR3 is TGTGCCTGGAACAGACTGGTCGGTACTGAAGCTTTCTTT.

This clone was found a few times. The V and J genes are TRBV30 and TRBJ2-5, with 7 bases fitting TRBD1. The CDR3 has 14 amino acids. Germline V gene lookup returns CDR1 GTSNPN and CDR2 SVGIG (reference sequence). Trimming took 2 bases from V and 5 from J; bases not matched to a gene: 8. The CDR3 sequence is CAWSSTGPMETQYF. The CDR3 region has the DNA TGTGCCTGGAGTTCGACAGGGCCAATGGAGACCCAGTACTTC.

The chain is built from TRBV5-6 and TRBJ2-7; 7 bases fit TRBD1. Germline lookup yields CDR1 SGHDT and CDR2 YYEEEE. Unmatched junction bases numbered 13, after V lost 6 bases and J lost 4 bases. CDR3 length: 15 amino acids. The CDR3 DNA sequence: TGTGCCAGCACCGAGAGGACAGGCTACCTTTACGAGCAGTACTTC. It encodes CASTERTGYLYEQYF.

The chain carries TRBV29-1 and TRBJ2-5; D is perhaps TRBD2 (5 bases). The CDR3 has 13 amino acids. Trimming removed 8 bases from V and 3 bases from J, with 16 bases in between. CDR1 SQVTM and CDR2 ANQGSEA come from the germline V gene. The CDR3 protein is CSSNRGAEETQYF. Written as DNA, the CDR3 is TGCAGCTCAAACCGGGGAGCCGAAGAGACCCAGTACTTC.

In this sample, this clone turned up a few times. This sample also contains other DNA sequences that code for the same CDR3. The chain links TRBV5-6 to TRBJ2-3; no clear D gene. Germline V CDR1 and CDR2: SGHDT, YYEEEE. This CDR3 comprises 11 residues. Trimming left V 0 bases short and J 5 bases short, with 1 base between. CDR3 loop: CASSLGDTQYF. The CDR3 DNA sequence: TGTGCCAGCAGCTTGGGAGATACGCAGTATTTT. Looking up the rest from reference TRBV5-6 and TRBJ2-3 gives the full variable domain: DAGVTQSPTHLIKTRGQQVTLRCSPKSGHDTVSWYQQALGQGPQFIFQYYEEEERQRGNFPDRFSGHQFPNYSSELNVNALLLGDSALYLCASSLGDTQYFGPGTRLTVL.

Worth noting for this clone: Distinct nucleotide sequences in the sample also encode this CDR3. The rearrangement links TRBV29-1 to TRBJ1-1; 7 nucleotides agree with TRBD1. CDR1 is SQVTM, CDR2 ANQGSEA, per germline. The CDR3 extends over 13 amino acids. V was pared by 7 bases and J by 0 bases, with 5 bases of the junction left unmatched. CDR3: CSARGQLNTEAFF. The CDR3 nucleotides read TGCAGCGCACGGGGACAGCTGAACACTGAAGCTTTCTTT.

This chain uses TRBV2 with TRBJ1-1, with TRBD1 identical over 8 bases. CDR3 size: 13 residues. CDR1 and CDR2 from the germline V gene are SNHLY and FYNNEI. Trimming cost V 3 bases and J 4 bases; bases outside gene matches: 1. The CDR3 DNA is TGTGCCAGCAGTGACGACAGGGGCACTGAAGCTTTCTTT. This gives the protein CASSDDRGTEAFF.

The chain combines TRBV5-4 with TRBJ2-4; 12 nucleotides align to TRBD2. The CDR3 consists of 14 residues. V gave up 3 bases and J gave up 10 bases; unmatched junction bases: 5. Germline V gives CDR1 SGHNT, CDR2 YYREEE (reference sequence). The CDR3 region has the DNA TGTGCCAGCAGCTCCGGGACTAGCGGGCCAATTCAGTACTTC. It yields the protein CASSSGTSGPIQYF.

This clone was seen more than once but under ten times. The chain employs TRBV7-9 and TRBJ2-1; D remains unclear. The CDR3 contains 13 residues. Germline CDR1 SEHNR, CDR2 FQNEAQ (reference sequence). Trimming removed 3 bases from V and 6 bases from J, with 9 bases in between. The CDR3 spells CASSFDFRNEQFF. DNA for the CDR3: TGTGCCAGCAGCTTCGATTTTCGCAATGAGCAGTTCTTC. The whole variable domain, filled in from reference TRBV7-9 and TRBJ2-1, reads DTGVSQNPRHKITKRGQNVTFRCDPISEHNRLYWYRQTLGQGPEFLTYFQNEAQLEKSRLLSDRFSAERPKGSFSTLEIQRTEQGDSAMYLCASSFDFRNEQFFGPGTRLTVL.

This clone has a handful of counts. V gene TRBV13 combines with J gene TRBJ2-4, with 7 nucleotides matching TRBD1. Germline CDR1 reads PRHDT; CDR2 reads FYEKMQ (reference sequence). The CDR3 spans 15 residues. V lost 3 bases and J lost 4; bases outside the gene matches: 6. Here the CDR3 reads CASSFYPDRKNIQYF. CDR3 bases: TGTGCCAGCAGCTTCTACCCGGACAGGAAAAACATTCAGTACTTC. The whole variable domain, filled in from reference TRBV13 and TRBJ2-4, reads AAGVIQSPRHLIKEKRETATLKCYPIPRHDTVYWYQQGPGQDPQFLISFYEKMQSDKGSIPDRFSAQQFSDYHSELNMSSLELGDSALYFCASSFYPDRKNIQYFGAGTRLSVL.

This clone has a handful of counts. The J gene is TRBJ2-1, the V gene TRBV10-3, with D possibly being TRBD1 (6 bases). The CDR3 contains 12 residues. V was pared by 6 bases and J by 15 bases, with 18 bases between. CDR1 is ENHRY and CDR2 is SYGVKD in the germline V gene. The CDR3 nucleotides are TGTGCCATCAGACGAGACACAGGGATCTGGTTCTTC. As protein: CAIRRDTGIWFF.